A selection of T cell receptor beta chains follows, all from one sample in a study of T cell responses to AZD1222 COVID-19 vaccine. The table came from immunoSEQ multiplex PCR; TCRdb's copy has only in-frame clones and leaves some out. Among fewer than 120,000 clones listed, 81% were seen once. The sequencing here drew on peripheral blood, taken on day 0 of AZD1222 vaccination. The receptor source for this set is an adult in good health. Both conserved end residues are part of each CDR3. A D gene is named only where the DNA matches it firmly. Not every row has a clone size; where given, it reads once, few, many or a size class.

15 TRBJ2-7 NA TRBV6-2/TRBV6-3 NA TGTGCCAGCAGTTACCCGGAAACAGGGTCCTACGAGCAGTACTTC CASSYPETGSYEQYF
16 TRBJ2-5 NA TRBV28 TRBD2 TGTGCCAGCAGGAGCGGGGGGGGCGTTAGCCAAGAGACCCAGTACTTC CASRSGGGVSQETQYF
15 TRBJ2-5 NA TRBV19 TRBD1 TGTGCCAGTAGTGGGACAGGGTGGTACCAAGAGACCCAGTACTTC CASSGTGWYQETQYF
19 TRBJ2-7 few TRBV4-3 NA TGCGCCAGCAGCCAACCGGGACACCTGGAGGGTGAGGCGAACTACGAGCAGTACTTC CASSQPGHLEGEANYEQYF
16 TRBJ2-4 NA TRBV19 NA TGTGCCAGTAGTATCCCCGCCGGGGTTTGGGAAAACATTCAGTACTTC CASSIPAGVWENIQYF
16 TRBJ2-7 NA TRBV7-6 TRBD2 TGTGCCAGCAGCACCATAGCGGGGGGCGTCCCGGGGGAGCAGTACTTC CASSTIAGGVPGEQYF
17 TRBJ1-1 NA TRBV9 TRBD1 TGTGCCAGCAGCCCAGTCCCGGGACAGGGCCCGGGGACTGAAGCTTTCTTT CASSPVPGQGPGTEAFF
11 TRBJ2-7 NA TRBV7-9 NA TGTGCCAGCAGCAACCTATACGAGCAGTACTTC CASSNLYEQYF
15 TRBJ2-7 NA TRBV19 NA TGTGCCACCCAAGGGGCGACAAAATCTTCCTACGAGCAGTACTTC CATQGATKSSYEQYF
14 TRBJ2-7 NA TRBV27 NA TGTGCCAGCAGTGCCCGACAGTCCTCCTACGAGCAGTACTTC CASSARQSSYEQYF
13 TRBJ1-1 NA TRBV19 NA TGTGCCAGTAGTAGGATCCACGGCTCCGAAGCTTTCTTT CASSRIHGSEAFF
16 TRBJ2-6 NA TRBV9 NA TGTGCCAGCAGCCCCACGCAGGGTTCTGGGGCCAACGTCCTGACTTTC CASSPTQGSGANVLTF
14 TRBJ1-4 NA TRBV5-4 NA TGTGCCAGCAGCCCTGGGGGGGCTAATGAAAAACTGTTTTTT CASSPGGANEKLFF
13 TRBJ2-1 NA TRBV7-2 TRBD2 TGTGCCAGCAGCTTAGCGACTAGCGGTGAGCAGTTCTTC CASSLATSGEQFF
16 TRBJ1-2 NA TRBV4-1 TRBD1 TGCGCCAGCAGCCAAGATGAGGGACAGGGCCTCTATGGCTACACCTTC CASSQDEGQGLYGYTF
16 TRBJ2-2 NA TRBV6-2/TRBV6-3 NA TGTGCCAGCAGTTACTCCGCGGAGGGGCGGACCGGGGAGCTGTTTTTT CASSYSAEGRTGELFF
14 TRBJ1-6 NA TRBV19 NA TGTGCCAGTAGTATGTATCGATATAATTCACCCCTCCACTTT CASSMYRYNSPLHF
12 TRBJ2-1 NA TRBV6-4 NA TGTGCCAGCAGGGGGATATACAATGAGCAGTTCTTC CASRGIYNEQFF
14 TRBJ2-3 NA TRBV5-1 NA TGCGCCAGCAGCTTAAGACCGAACACAGATACGCAGTATTTT CASSLRPNTDTQYF
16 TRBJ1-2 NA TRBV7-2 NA TGTGCCAGCAGCCTTACGGGGGGGCGATCCAACTATGGCTACACCTTC CASSLTGGRSNYGYTF
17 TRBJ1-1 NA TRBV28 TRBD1 TGTGCCAGCAGTTCGACCCGACAGGGGGCGATGAACACTGAAGCTTTCTTT CASSSTRQGAMNTEAFF
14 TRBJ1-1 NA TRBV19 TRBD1 TGTGCCAGTAAACTAGGACAGGGGAACACTGAAGCTTTCTTT CASKLGQGNTEAFF
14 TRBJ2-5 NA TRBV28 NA TGTGCCAGCAGTGGGAGGGGGCGGAAAGAGACCCAGTACTTC CASSGRGRKETQYF
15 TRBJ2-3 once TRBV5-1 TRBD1 TGCGCCAGCAGATTCGGACAGGCTAGCACAGATACGCAGTATTTT CASRFGQASTDTQYF
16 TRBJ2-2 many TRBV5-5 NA TGTGCCAGCAGCTTGGCAGCCGGGCGGACCACCGGGGAGCTGTTTTTT CASSLAAGRTTGELFF
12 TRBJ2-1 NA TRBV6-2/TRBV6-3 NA TGTGCCAGCAGTTACCTAAACAATGAGCAGTTCTTC CASSYLNNEQFF
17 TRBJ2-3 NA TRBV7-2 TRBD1 TGTGCCAGCAGCTCGGCTTCAGGGGGCAGGGGCACAGATACGCAGTATTTT CASSSASGGRGTDTQYF
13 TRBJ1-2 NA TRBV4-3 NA TGCGCCAGCAGCCAAGTTTTGAGGTATGGCTACACCTTC CASSQVLRYGYTF
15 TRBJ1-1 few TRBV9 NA TGTGCCAGCAGCGTAGCTGAAGGCGGGTCCACTGAAGCTTTCTTT CASSVAEGGSTEAFF
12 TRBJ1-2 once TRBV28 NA TGTGCCAGCAGTTTTTACCCTTATGGCTACACCTTC CASSFYPYGYTF
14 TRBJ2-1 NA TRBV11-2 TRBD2 TGTGCCAGCAAGAGCGGGAGGGCCAACAATGAGCAGTTCTTC CASKSGRANNEQFF
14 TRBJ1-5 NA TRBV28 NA TGTGCCAGCAGTTCCCCGGGTCCGACGCAGCCCCAGCATTTT CASSSPGPTQPQHF
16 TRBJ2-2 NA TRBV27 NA TGTGCCAGCAGTTTAGTCGGGACTTCGAACACCGGGGAGCTGTTTTTT CASSLVGTSNTGELFF
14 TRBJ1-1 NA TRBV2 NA TGTGCCAGCCGCCGGGAGGCTACGAACACTGAAGCTTTCTTT CASRREATNTEAFF
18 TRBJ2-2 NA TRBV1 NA TGCACCAGCAGCCTTCCGTTTCGGGAGAGTAAGACCACCGGGGAGCTGTTTTTT CTSSLPFRESKTTGELFF
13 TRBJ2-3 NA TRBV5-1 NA TGCGCCAGCAGCTTGGGTAGCACAGATACGCAGTATTTT CASSLGSTDTQYF
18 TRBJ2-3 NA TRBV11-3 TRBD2 TGTGCCAGCAGCTCTGGACTAGCGGGGGCATTTAGCACAGATACGCAGTATTTT CASSSGLAGAFSTDTQYF
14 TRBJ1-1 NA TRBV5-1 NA TGCGCCAGCAGCTTGGCAGGGCTCGGCACTGAAGCTTTCTTT CASSLAGLGTEAFF
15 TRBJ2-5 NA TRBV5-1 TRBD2 TGCGCCAGCACCGCGGAGCGGGGAAGAGGAGAGACCCAGTACTTC CASTAERGRGETQYF
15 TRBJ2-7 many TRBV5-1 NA TGCGCCAGCAGCCTTGGTAGCGTGAGCTCCTACGAGCAGTACTTC CASSLGSVSSYEQYF
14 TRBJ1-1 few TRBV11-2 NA TGTGCCAGCAGCTTTTTTTCAGGGAGCACTGAAGCTTTCTTT CASSFFSGSTEAFF
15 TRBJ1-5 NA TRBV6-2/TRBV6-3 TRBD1 TGTGCCAGCAGTTACGCCGGGACAGGGGACCAGCCCCAGCATTTT CASSYAGTGDQPQHF
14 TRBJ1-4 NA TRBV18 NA TGTGCCAGCTCACCACCCCAGGTGGAAGAAAAACTGTTTTTT CASSPPQVEEKLFF
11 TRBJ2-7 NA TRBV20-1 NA TGCAGTGCTGGGGAGCACTACGAGCAGTACTTC CSAGEHYEQYF
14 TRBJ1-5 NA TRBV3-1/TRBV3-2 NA TGTGCCAGCAGCCAATCGGGGCGAGATCAGCCCCAGCATTTT CASSQSGRDQPQHF
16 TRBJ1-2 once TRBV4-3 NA TGCGCCAGCAGCCCCGACGGGCGGGCAGGAGCCTATGGCTACACCTTC CASSPDGRAGAYGYTF
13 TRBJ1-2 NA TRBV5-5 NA TGTGCCAGCAGCTTTAGTCTGAACTATGGCTACACCTTC CASSFSLNYGYTF
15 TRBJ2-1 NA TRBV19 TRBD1 TGTGCCAGTAGTATTAGACAGGGGGCGCGGAATGAGCAGTTCTTC CASSIRQGARNEQFF
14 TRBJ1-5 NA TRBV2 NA TGTGCCAGCAGTGTATCGGGGGTTGATCAGCCCCAGCATTTT CASSVSGVDQPQHF
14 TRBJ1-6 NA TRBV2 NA TGTGCCAGCAGACCGGGGGGGACCTACTCACCCCTCCACTTT CASRPGGTYSPLHF